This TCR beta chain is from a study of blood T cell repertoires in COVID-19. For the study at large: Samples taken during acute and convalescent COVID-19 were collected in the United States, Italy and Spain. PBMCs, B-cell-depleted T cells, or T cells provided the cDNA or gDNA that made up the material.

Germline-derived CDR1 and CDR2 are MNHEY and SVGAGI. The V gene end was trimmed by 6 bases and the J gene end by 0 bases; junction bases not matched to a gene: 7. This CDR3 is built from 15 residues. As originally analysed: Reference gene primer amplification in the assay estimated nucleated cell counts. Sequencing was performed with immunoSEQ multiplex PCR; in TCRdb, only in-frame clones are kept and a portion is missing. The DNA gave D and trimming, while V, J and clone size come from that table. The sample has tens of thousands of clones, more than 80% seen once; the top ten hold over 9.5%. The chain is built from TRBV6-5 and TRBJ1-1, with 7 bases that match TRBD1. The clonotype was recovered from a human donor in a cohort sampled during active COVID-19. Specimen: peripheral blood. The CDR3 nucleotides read TGTGCCAGCAGGTACGAGGGGGCAGTGAACACTGAAGCTTTCTTT. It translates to CASRYEGAVNTEAFF.